This T cell receptor beta chain was profiled in a study of T cells in Graves' hyperthyroidism and ophthalmopathy. Regarding the study as a whole: Most clonotypes expanded in thyroid above 0.001 were likewise present in blood.

What was amplified from RNA transcripts were TCR beta CDR3 regions. A set of HTBI primers served as the primers for a first-round RT-PCR of the TCR CDR3. Via MiXCR, TCRdb re-called the multiplex PCR reads, giving one row per CDR3 protein. The sample yields around 360,000 distinct CDR3 sequences, 13% to 15% seen once. V lost 0 bases and J lost 7, with 15 bases in between. Germline V gene data show CDR1 as LNHNV and CDR2 as YYDKDF (reference sequence). The CDR3 spans 15 residues. This clonotype has a count of ten or more. Antigen specificity is unknown. Lactation, pregnancy, other autoimmune disease or uncontrolled infection led to exclusion of patients. Each diagnosis drew on symptoms, thyroxine, TRAb, thyroid ultrasound and orbital computed tomography findings.

The chain uses TRBV15 and TRBJ1-2; D is uncertain. This sequence was found in a woman aged 60 to 75 with Graves' ophthalmopathy. Sequencing was carried out using blood. In nucleotides, the CDR3 is TGTGCCACCAGCAGAGATATAGACTCCCTTTCTGGCTACACCTTC. It is translated as CATSRDIDSLSGYTF.